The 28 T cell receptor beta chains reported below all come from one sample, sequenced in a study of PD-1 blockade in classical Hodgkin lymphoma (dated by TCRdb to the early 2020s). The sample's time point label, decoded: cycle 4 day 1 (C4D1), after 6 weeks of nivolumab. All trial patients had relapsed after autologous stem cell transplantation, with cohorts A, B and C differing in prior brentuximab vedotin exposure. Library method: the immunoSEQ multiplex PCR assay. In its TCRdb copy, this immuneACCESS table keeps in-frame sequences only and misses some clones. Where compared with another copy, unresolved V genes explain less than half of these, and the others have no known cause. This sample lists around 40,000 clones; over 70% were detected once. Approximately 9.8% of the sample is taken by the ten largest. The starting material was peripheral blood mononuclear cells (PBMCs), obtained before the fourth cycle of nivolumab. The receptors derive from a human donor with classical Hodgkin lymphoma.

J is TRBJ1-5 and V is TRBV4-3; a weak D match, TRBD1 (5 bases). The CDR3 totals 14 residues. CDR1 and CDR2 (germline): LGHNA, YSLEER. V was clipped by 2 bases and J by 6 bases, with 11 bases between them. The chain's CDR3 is CASSQQGSGQPQHF. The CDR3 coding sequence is TGCGCCAGCAGCCAACAGGGTTCGGGTCAGCCCCAGCATTTT.

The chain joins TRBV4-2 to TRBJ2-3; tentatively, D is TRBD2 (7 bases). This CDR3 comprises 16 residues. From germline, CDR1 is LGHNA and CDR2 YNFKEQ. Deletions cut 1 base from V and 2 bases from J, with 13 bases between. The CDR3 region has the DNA TGTGCCAGCAGCCAAGGGGGGCGGGGGTTCACAGATACGCAGTATTTT. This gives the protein CASSQGGRGFTDTQYF.

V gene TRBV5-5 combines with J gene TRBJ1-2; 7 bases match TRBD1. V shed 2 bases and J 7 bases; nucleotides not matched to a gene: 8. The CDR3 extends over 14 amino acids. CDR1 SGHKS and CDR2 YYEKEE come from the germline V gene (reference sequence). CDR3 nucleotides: TGTGCCAGCAGCTTATACAGGGGAAGGGGTGGCTACACCTTC. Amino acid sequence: CASSLYRGRGGYTF. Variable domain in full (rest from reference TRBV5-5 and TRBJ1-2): DAGVTQSPTHLIKTRGQQVTLRCSPISGHKSVSWYQQVLGQGPQFIFQYYEKEERGRGNFPDRFSARQFPNYSSELNVNALLLGDSALYLCASSLYRGRGGYTFGSGTRLTVV.

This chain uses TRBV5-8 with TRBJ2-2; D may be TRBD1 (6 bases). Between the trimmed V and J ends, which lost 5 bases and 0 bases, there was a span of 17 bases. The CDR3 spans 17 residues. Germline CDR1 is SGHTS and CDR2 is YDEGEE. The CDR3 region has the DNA TGTGCCAGCAGTCCACTCGGACAGTTTGCGAACACCGGGGAGCTGTTTTTT. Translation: CASSPLGQFANTGELFF.

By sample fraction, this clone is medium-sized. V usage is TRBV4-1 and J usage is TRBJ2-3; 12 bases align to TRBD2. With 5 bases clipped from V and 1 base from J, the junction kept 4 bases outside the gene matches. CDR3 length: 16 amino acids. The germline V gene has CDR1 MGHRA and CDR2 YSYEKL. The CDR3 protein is CASSWRLAGGTDTQYF. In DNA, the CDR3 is TGCGCCAGCAGCTGGAGACTAGCGGGGGGCACAGATACGCAGTATTTT.

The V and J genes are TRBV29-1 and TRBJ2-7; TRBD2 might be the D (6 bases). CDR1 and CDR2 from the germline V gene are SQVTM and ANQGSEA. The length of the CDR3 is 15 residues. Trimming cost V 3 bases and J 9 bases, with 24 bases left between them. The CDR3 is CSVEGGSSWVEGQYF. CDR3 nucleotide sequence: TGCAGCGTTGAGGGTGGAAGTAGCTGGGTGGAGGGGCAGTACTTC.

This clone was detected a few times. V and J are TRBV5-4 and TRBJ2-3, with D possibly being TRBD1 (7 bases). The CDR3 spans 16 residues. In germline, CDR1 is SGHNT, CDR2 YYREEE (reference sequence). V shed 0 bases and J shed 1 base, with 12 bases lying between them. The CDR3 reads CASSLGRGLGTDTQYF. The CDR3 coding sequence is TGTGCCAGCAGCTTGGGGAGGGGGCTCGGCACAGATACGCAGTATTTT. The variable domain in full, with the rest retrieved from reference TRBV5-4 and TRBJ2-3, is ETGVTQSPTHLIKTRGQQVTLRCSSQSGHNTVSWYQQALGQGPQFIFQYYREEENGRGNFPPRFSGLQFPNYSSELNVNALELDDSALYLCASSLGRGLGTDTQYFGPGTRLTVL.

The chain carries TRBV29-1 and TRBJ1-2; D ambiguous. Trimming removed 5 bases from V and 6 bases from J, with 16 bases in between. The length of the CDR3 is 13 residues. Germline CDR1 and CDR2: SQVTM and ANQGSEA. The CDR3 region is CSVRGEGINGYTF. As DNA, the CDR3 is TGCAGCGTTCGAGGAGAGGGTATCAATGGCTACACCTTC. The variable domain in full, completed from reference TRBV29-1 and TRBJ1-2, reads SAVISQKPSRDICQRGTSLTIQCQVDSQVTMMFWYRQQPGQSLTLIATANQGSEATYESGFVIDKFPISRPNLTFSTLTVSNMSPEDSSIYLCSVRGEGINGYTFGSGTRLTVV.

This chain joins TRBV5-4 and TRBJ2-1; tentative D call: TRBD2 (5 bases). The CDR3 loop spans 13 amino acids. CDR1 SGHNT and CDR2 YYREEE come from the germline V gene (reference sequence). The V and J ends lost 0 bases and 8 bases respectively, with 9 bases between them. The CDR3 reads CASSLAGSDEQFF. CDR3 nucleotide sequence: TGTGCCAGCAGCTTGGCAGGTAGCGATGAGCAGTTCTTC.

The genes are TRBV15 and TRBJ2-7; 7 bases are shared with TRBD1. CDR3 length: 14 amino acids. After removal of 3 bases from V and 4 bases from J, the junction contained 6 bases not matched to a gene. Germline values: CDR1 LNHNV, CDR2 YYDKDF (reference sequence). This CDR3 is CATSSPRQGYEQYF. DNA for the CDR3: TGTGCCACCAGCAGTCCACGACAGGGATACGAGCAGTACTTC.

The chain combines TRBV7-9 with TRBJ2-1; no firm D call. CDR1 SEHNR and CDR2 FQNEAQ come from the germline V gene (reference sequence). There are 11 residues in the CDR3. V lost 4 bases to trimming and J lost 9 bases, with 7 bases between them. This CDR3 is CASSYLGEQFF. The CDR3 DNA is TGTGCCAGCAGCTACCTCGGTGAGCAGTTCTTC.

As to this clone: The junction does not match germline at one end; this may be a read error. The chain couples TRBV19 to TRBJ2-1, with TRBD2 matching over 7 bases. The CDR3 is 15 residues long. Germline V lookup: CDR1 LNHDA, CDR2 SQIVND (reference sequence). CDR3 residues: CTSSSTGTTDNEQFF. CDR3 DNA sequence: TGTACCAGTAGTAGTACCGGGACTACCGACAATGAGCAGTTCTTC. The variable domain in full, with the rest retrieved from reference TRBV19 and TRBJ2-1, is DGGITQSPKYLFRKEGQNVTLSCEQNLNHDAMYWYRQDPGQGLRLIYYSQIVNDFQKGDIAEGYSVSREKKESFPLTVTSAQKNPTAFYLCTSSSTGTTDNEQFFGPGTRLTVL.

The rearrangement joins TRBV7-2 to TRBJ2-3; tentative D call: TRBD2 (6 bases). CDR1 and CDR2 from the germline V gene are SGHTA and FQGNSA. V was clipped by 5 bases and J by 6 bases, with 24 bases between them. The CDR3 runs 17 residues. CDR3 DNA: TGTGCCAGCAGCCCCCAAGGGCGGGGTCGATGGGCCGATACGCAGTATTTT. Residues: CASSPQGRGRWADTQYF.

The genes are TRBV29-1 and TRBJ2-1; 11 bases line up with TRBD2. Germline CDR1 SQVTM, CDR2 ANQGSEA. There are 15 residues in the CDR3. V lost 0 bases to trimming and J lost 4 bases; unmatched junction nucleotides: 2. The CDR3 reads CSVEDGTSGYNEQFF. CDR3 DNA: TGCAGCGTTGAAGACGGGACTAGCGGTTACAATGAGCAGTTCTTC.

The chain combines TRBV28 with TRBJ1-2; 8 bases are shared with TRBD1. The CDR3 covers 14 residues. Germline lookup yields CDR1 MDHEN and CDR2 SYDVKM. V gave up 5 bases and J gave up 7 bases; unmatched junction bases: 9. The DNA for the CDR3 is TGTGCCAGCAGTCCAGGACAGGGTCGGGTTGGCTACACCTTC. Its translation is CASSPGQGRVGYTF.

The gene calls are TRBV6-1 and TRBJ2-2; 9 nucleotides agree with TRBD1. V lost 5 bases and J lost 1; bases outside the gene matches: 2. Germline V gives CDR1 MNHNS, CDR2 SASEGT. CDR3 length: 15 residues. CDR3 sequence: CASSPDRGNTGELFF. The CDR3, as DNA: TGTGCCAGCAGTCCGGACAGGGGGAACACCGGGGAGCTGTTTTTT.

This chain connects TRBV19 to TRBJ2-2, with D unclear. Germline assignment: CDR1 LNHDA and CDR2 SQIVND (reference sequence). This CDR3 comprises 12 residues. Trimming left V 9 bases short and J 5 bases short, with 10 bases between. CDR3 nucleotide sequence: TGTGCCAGCTCTAGGCGGACCGGGGAGCTGTTTTTT. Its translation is CASSRRTGELFF.

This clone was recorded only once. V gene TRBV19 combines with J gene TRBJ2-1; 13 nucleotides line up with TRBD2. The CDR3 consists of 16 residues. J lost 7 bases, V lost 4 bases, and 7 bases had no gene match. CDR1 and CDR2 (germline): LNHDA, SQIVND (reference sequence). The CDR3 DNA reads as TGTGCCAGTAGTACAAGACTAGCGGGGGGAGAAAATGAGCAGTTCTTC. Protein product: CASSTRLAGGENEQFF.

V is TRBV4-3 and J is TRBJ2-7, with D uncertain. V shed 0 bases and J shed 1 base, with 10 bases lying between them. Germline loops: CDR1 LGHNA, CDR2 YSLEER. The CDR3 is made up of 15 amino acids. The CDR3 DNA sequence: TGCGCCAGCAGCCAAGATTTAGGGCCATCCTACGAGCAGTACTTC. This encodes CASSQDLGPSYEQYF.

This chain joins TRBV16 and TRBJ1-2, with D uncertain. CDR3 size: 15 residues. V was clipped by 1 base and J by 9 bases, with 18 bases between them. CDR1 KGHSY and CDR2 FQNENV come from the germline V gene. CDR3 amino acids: CASSQLTALPASYTF. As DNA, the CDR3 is TGTGCCAGCAGCCAATTGACCGCACTCCCAGCCAGCTACACCTTC. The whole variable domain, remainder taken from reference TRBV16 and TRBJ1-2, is GEEVAQTPKHLVRGEGQKAKLYCAPIKGHSYVFWYQQVLKNEFKFLISFQNENVFDETGMPKERFSAKCLPNSPCSLEIQATKLEDSAVYFCASSQLTALPASYTFGSGTRLTVV.

The CDR3 is CASNRVADSYEQYF. DNA of the CDR3: TGTGCCAGCAACAGGGTGGCAGACTCCTACGAGCAGTACTTC. The chain joins TRBV6-5 to TRBJ2-7; D might be TRBD1 (6 bases). The ends were cut back, 7 bases at V and 0 bases at J, with 13 bases in the middle. This CDR3 is 14 amino acids long. Germline V gene sequence: CDR1 MNHEY, CDR2 SVGAGI.

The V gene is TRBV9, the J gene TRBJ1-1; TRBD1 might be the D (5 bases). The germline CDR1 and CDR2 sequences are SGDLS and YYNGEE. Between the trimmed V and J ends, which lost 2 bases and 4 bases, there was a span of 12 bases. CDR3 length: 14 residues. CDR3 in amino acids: CASSVSQGSTEAFF. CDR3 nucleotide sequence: TGTGCCAGCAGCGTCTCCCAGGGATCCACTGAAGCTTTCTTT.

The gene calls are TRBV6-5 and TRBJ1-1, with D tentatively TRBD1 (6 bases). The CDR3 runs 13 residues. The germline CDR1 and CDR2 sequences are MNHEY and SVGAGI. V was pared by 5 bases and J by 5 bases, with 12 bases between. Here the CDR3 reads CASSQNRATEAFF. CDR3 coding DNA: TGTGCCAGCAGTCAGAACAGGGCTACTGAAGCTTTCTTT.

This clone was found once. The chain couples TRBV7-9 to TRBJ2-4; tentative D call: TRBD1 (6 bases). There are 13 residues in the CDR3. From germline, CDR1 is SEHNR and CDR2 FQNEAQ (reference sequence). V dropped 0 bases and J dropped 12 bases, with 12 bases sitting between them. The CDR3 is CASSLATGIGQYF. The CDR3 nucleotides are TGTGCCAGCAGCTTAGCCACAGGGATTGGTCAGTACTTC.

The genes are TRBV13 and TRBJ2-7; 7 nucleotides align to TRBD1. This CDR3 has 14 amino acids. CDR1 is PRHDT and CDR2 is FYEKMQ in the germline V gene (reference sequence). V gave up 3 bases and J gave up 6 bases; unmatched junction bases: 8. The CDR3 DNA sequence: TGTGCCAGCAGCTTCAAGACAGGGATTGCCGAGCAGTACTTC. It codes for CASSFKTGIAEQYF.

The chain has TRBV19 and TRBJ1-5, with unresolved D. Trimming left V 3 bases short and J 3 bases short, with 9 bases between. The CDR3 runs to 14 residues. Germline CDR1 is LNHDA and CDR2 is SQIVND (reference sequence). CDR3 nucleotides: TGTGCCAGTAGTATTTTGTCAGTCAATCAGCCCCAGCATTTT. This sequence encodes CASSILSVNQPQHF.

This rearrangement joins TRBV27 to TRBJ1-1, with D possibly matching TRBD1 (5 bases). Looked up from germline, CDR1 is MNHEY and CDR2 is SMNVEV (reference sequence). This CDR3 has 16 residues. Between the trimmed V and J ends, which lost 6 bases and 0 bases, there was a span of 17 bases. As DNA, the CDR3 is TGTGCCAGCAGACGAGGTATGGGACCCATGAACACTGAAGCTTTCTTT. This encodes CASRRGMGPMNTEAFF.

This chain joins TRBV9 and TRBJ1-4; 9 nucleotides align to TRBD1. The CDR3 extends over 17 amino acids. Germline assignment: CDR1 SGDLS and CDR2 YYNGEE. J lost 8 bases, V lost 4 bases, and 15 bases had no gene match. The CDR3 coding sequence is TGTGCCAGCAGCCCCACAGGGGGCGCGAACCCGCGGGAAAAACTGTTTTTT. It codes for CASSPTGGANPREKLFF.